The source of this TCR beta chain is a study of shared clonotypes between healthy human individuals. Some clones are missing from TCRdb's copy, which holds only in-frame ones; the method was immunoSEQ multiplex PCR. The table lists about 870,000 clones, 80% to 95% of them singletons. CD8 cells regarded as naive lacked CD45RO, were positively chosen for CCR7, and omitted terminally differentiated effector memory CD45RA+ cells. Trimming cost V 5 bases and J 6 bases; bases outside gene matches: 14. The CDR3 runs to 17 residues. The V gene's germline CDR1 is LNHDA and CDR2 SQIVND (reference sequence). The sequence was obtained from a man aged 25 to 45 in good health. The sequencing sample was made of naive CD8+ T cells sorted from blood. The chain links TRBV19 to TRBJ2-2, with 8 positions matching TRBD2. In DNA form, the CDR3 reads TGTGCCAGTAGTTACCTCGAGGGAGCGGGAGAGTCCGGGGAGCTGTTTTTT. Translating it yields CASSYLEGAGESGELFF.